A single sample is the source of the 15 T cell receptor beta chains below, sequenced in a study of blood T cell repertoires in COVID-19. TCRdb's table, derived via immunoSEQ multiplex PCR, lists solely in-frame clones and lacks some. The sample has some 70,000 clones, more than 75% seen once. Sample: peripheral blood. The receptors come from a man in his fifties or sixties with active COVID-19.

In this sample, this clone turned up once. The genes are TRBV28 and TRBJ2-5, with TRBD1 matching over 7 bases. Germline V gene lookup returns CDR1 MDHEN and CDR2 SYDVKM. J lost 4 bases, V lost 2 bases, and 10 bases had no gene match. This CDR3 has 16 amino acids. CDR3 nucleotide sequence: TGTGCCAGCAGTTTACCCCAAGGGGGCCTGAGAGAGACCCAGTACTTC. It yields the protein CASSLPQGGLRETQYF.

This chain joins TRBV5-4 and TRBJ1-1; D uncertain. Trimming took 3 bases from V and 11 from J, leaving 14 bases between them. Germline CDR1 is SGHNT and CDR2 is YYREEE (reference sequence). The CDR3 runs to 12 residues. Here the CDR3 reads CASSSSGLPAFF. The CDR3 DNA follows: TGTGCCAGCAGCTCCTCAGGCCTGCCGGCTTTCTTT.

V is TRBV6-6 and J is TRBJ1-1; weak D call: TRBD1 (5 bases). This CDR3 has 13 amino acids. Germline lookup yields CDR1 MNHNY and CDR2 SVGAGI (reference sequence). V dropped 3 bases and J dropped 3 bases, with 8 bases sitting between them. The CDR3 bases are TGTGCCAGCAGTTATAGGGGTGACACTGAAGCTTTCTTT. This sequence encodes CASSYRGDTEAFF.

The chain joins TRBV5-1 to TRBJ2-7; 9 bases align to TRBD1. The CDR3 is 18 residues long. Trimming cost V 1 base and J 6 bases; bases outside gene matches: 17. Germline V gene lookup returns CDR1 SGHRS and CDR2 YFSETQ. This CDR3 reads CASSLLPPGQGIVFEQYF. The CDR3 DNA is TGCGCCAGCAGCTTGTTACCGCCGGGACAGGGTATCGTATTCGAGCAGTACTTC.

This chain uses TRBV3-1 (or the pseudogene TRBV3-2) with TRBJ2-2; 9 bases fit TRBD2. Germline V gene data show CDR1 as LGHDT and CDR2 as YNNKEL (reference sequence). CDR3 length: 15 residues. V lost 7 bases to trimming and J lost 0 bases; unmatched junction nucleotides: 3. This CDR3 is CASTPSGANTGELFF. DNA of the CDR3: TGTGCCAGCACCCCTAGCGGGGCGAACACCGGGGAGCTGTTTTTT.

This clone was recorded a few times. The chain is built from TRBV7-2 and TRBJ2-2, with 7 bases identical to TRBD2. V dropped 4 bases and J dropped 5; count of bases not matched to a gene: 10. Germline V lookup: CDR1 SGHTA, CDR2 FQGNSA. The CDR3 is 16 amino acids. CDR3 in DNA: TGTGCCAGCAGCTCCGGGGGTCTAGCGGCGACCGGGGAGCTGTTTTTT. This codes for CASSSGGLAATGELFF.

This chain connects TRBV7-8 to TRBJ2-5, with 9 nucleotides matching TRBD1. V trimming: 4 bases; J trimming: 5 bases; junction bases outside the gene matches: 14. The germline gives CDR1 SGHVS, CDR2 FQNEAQ. This CDR3 spans 17 amino acids. CDR3 coding DNA: TGTGCCAGCAGCTCAATATGGGACAGGGATAGAGCGGAGACCCAGTACTTC. Its protein is CASSSIWDRDRAETQYF.

The chain recombines TRBV7-2 with TRBJ1-5; 8 nucleotides match TRBD1. Germline V lookup: CDR1 SGHTA, CDR2 FQGNSA. The CDR3 has 14 residues. With 5 bases clipped from V and 4 bases from J, the junction kept 4 bases outside the gene matches. This chain's CDR3 is CASSERTGNQPQHF. The CDR3 coding sequence is TGTGCCAGCAGCGAGAGGACAGGGAATCAGCCCCAGCATTTT.

There are a few counts of this clone. The chain combines TRBV28 with TRBJ1-1; D gene ambiguous. This CDR3 has 14 amino acids. CDR1 MDHEN and CDR2 SYDVKM come from the germline V gene. V was pared by 7 bases and J by 1 base, with 13 bases between. CDR3 sequence reads: CASTPGGGNTEAFF. As DNA, the CDR3 is TGTGCCAGCACCCCGGGAGGCGGGAACACTGAAGCTTTCTTT.

The rearrangement links TRBV5-1 to TRBJ1-1; unclear D gene. V was cut by 4 bases and J by 3 bases, with 13 bases left in between. This CDR3 contains 14 residues. The germline V gene encodes CDR1 SGHRS and CDR2 YFSETQ. CDR3 sequence (DNA): TGCGCCAGCAGCGAGAGGACGGGAGACACTGAAGCTTTCTTT. This translates into CASSERTGDTEAFF.

V usage is TRBV4-3 and J usage is TRBJ1-4, with D tentatively TRBD1 (5 bases). CDR1 LGHNA and CDR2 YSLEER come from the germline V gene. Trimming pared 1 base from V and 8 bases from J, leaving 8 bases between. This CDR3 has 13 amino acids. CDR3: CASSQGRGEKLFF. DNA of the CDR3: TGCGCCAGCAGCCAAGGTCGGGGGGAAAAACTGTTTTTT.

The chain joins TRBV6-6 to TRBJ2-7; D gene unclear. Germline V lookup: CDR1 MNHNY, CDR2 SVGAGI (reference sequence). The CDR3 sequence is 13 residues long. Trimming shortened V by 1 base and J by 6 bases, and 10 bases separated the two germline ends. The CDR3 spells CASSYYEDGEQYF. The CDR3 DNA is TGTGCCAGCAGTTACTACGAGGATGGCGAGCAGTACTTC.

The DNA for the CDR3 is TGTGCCAGCAGCCAGGAACCGGGACACCGGGCCTACGAGCAGTACTTC. Protein sequence: CASSQEPGHRAYEQYF. V and J are TRBV7-8 and TRBJ2-7, with a tentative D call TRBD1 (6 bases). Germline V gene data show CDR1 as SGHVS and CDR2 as FQNEAQ. Between the trimmed V and J ends, which lost 5 bases and 2 bases, there was a span of 19 bases. The CDR3 runs to 16 residues.

The chain carries TRBV28 and TRBJ1-2; 9 bases match TRBD1. This CDR3 is 13 amino acids long. Germline assignment: CDR1 MDHEN and CDR2 SYDVKM. The junction had 6 bases not matched to a gene; V was cut back by 6 bases and J by 7 bases. DNA of the CDR3: TGTGCCAGCAGGGACTCGACAGGGGGTGGCTACACCTTC. Translation gives CASRDSTGGGYTF.

The chain is built from TRBV5-6 and TRBJ1-5; 11 bases match TRBD1. The CDR3 runs 16 residues. The ends lost 3 bases at V and 7 bases at J; junction bases unmatched: 9. Germline-derived CDR1 and CDR2 are SGHDT and YYEEEE. The CDR3, as DNA: TGTGCCAGCAGCTCCAAGGACAGGGGGCCAGGACAGCCCCAGCATTTT. Translating gives CASSSKDRGPGQPQHF.